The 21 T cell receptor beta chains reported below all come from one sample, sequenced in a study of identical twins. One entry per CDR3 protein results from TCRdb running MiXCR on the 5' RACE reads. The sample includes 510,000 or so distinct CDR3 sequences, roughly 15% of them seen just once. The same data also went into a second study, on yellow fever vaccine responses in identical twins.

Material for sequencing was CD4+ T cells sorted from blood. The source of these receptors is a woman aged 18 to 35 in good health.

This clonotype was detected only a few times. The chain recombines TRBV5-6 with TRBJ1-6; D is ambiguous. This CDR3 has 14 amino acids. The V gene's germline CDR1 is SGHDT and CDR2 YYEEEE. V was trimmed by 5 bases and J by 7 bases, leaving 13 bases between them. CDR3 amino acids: CASSTGIGNSPLHF. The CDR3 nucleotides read TGTGCCAGCAGTACCGGGATAGGCAATTCACCCCTCCACTTT.

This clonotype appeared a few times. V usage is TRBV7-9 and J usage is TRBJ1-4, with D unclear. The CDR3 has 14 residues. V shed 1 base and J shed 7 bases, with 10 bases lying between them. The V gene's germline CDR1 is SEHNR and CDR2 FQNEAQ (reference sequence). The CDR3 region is CASSLVGGVEKLFF. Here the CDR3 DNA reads TGTGCCAGCAGCTTAGTAGGCGGGGTTGAAAAACTGTTTTTT.

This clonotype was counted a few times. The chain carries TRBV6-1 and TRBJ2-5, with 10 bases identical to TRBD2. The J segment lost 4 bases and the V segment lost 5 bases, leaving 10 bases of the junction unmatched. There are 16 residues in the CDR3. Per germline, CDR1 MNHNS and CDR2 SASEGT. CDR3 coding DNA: TGTGCCAGCAGTCCCGGGCTAGCGGGAGTGGTAGAGACCCAGTACTTC. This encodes CASSPGLAGVVETQYF.

In DNA form, the CDR3 reads TGTGCCAGCAGTTCTAAGACAGGCCTCGACTATAATTCACCCCTCCACTTT. Its protein is CASSSKTGLDYNSPLHF. The chain employs TRBV12-3 or TRBV12-4 and TRBJ1-6, with D perhaps matching TRBD1 (6 bases). CDR3 size: 17 residues. Trimming cost V 4 bases and J 3 bases, with 16 bases left between them.

This CDR3 is CSAGPSSYEQYF. The CDR3 nucleotides read TGCAGTGCGGGCCCCAGCTCCTACGAGCAGTACTTC. The rearrangement uses TRBV20-1 and TRBJ2-7; no firm D call. The ends were cut back, 6 bases at V and 0 bases at J, with 9 bases in the middle. Germline V gene data show CDR1 as DFQATT and CDR2 as SNEGSKA (reference sequence). The length of the CDR3 is 12 residues.

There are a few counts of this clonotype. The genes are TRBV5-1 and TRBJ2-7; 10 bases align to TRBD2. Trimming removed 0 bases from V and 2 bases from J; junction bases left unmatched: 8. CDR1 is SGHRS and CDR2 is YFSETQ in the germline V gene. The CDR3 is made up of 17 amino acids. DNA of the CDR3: TGCGCCAGCAGCTTGGCCCTCACTAGCGGGGCGACCTACGAGCAGTACTTC. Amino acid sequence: CASSLALTSGATYEQYF.

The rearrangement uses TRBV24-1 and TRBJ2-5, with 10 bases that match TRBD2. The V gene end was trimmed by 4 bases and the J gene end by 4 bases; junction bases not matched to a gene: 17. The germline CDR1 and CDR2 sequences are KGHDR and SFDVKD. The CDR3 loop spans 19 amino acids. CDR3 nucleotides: TGTGCCACCAGTGACCTCCCGGGACTAGCGAGGAGGGCGAGAGAGACCCAGTACTTC. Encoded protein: CATSDLPGLARRARETQYF.

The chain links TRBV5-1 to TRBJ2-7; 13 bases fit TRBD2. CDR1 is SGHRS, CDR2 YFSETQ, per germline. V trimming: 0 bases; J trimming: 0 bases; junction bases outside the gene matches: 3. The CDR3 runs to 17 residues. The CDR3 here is CASSLGGLAGNSYEQYF. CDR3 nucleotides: TGCGCCAGCAGCTTGGGGGGACTAGCGGGGAACTCCTACGAGCAGTACTTC.

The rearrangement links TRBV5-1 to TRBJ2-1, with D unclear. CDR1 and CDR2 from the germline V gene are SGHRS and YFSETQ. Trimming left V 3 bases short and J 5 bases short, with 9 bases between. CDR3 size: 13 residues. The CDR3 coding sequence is TGCGCCAGCAGCTCCAGAACAGACAATGAGCAGTTCTTC. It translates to CASSSRTDNEQFF.

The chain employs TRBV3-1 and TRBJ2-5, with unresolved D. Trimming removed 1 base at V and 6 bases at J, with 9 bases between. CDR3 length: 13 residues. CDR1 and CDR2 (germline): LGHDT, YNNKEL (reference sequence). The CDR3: CASSQGPPQTQYF. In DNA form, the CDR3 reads TGTGCCAGCAGCCAAGGACCCCCGCAGACCCAGTACTTC.

CDR3 loop: CASSNTFSYEQYF. CDR3 bases: TGTGCCAGTAGTAATACGTTCTCCTACGAGCAGTACTTC. The chain joins TRBV19 to TRBJ2-7; no clear D. Per germline, CDR1 LNHDA and CDR2 SQIVND (reference sequence). CDR3 length: 13 amino acids. V was clipped by 4 bases and J by 0 bases, with 7 bases between them.

CDR3 amino acids: CASSLTSDYNEQFF. The CDR3 DNA reads as TGTGCCAGCAGCCTGACTAGCGATTACAATGAGCAGTTCTTC. This sequence joins TRBV7-2 and TRBJ2-1; 8 bases map to TRBD2. Germline V gene sequence: CDR1 SGHTA, CDR2 FQGNSA. Germline trimming cut 5 bases from V and 4 bases from J; bases unmatched to any gene: 4. CDR3 length: 14 amino acids.

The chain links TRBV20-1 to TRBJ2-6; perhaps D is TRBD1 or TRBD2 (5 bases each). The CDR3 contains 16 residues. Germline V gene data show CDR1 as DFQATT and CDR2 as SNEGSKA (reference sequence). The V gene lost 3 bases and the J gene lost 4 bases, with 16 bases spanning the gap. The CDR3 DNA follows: TGCAGTGCTAGTGGGGGTGTTCGCCGCGGGGCCAACGTCCTGACTTTC. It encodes CSASGGVRRGANVLTF.

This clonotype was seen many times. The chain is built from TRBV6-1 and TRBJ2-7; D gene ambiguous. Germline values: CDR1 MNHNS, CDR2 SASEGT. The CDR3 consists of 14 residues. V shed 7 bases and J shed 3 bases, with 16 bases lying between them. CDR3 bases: TGTGCCAGCACCCTGGATGGATCACGCTACGAGCAGTACTTC. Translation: CASTLDGSRYEQYF.

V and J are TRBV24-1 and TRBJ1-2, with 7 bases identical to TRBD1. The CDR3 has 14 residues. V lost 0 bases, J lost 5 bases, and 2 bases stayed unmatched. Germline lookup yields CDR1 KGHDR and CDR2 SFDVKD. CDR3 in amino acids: CATSDLTGEYGYTF. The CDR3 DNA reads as TGTGCCACCAGTGATTTGACAGGGGAGTATGGCTACACCTTC.

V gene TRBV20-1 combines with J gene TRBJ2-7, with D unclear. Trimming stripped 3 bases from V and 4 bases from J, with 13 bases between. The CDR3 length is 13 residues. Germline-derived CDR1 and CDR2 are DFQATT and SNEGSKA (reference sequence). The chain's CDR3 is CSASPGRAYEQYF. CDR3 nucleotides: TGCAGTGCTAGCCCGGGTCGCGCGTACGAGCAGTACTTC.

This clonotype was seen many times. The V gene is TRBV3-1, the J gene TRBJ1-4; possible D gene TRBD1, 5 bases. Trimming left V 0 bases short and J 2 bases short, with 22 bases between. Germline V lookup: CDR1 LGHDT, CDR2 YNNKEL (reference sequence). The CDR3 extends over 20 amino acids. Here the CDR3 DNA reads TGTGCCAGCAGCCAAGAGTCGGTTGCAGGGTTAATCGGTACTAATGAAAAACTGTTTTTT. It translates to CASSQESVAGLIGTNEKLFF. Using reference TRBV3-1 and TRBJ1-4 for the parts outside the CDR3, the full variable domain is DTAVSQTPKYLVTQMGNDKSIKCEQNLGHDTMYWYKQDSKKFLKIMFSYNNKELIINETVPNRFSPKSPDKAHLNLHINSLELGDSAVYFCASSQESVAGLIGTNEKLFFGSGTQLSVL.

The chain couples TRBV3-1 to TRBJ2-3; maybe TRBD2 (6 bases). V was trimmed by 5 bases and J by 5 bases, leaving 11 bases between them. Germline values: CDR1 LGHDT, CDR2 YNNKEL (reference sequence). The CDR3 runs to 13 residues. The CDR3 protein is CASSGQGLDTQYF. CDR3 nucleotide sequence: TGTGCCAGCAGCGGTCAGGGACTAGATACGCAGTATTTT.

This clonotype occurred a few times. Here the CDR3 reads CASSFRLETQYF. CDR3 DNA sequence: TGTGCCAGCAGTTTTCGGCTAGAGACCCAGTACTTC. The V and J genes are TRBV12-3 or TRBV12-4 and TRBJ2-5; D gene ambiguous. The V gene lost 3 bases and the J gene lost 4 bases, with 6 bases spanning the gap. The CDR3 loop spans 12 amino acids.

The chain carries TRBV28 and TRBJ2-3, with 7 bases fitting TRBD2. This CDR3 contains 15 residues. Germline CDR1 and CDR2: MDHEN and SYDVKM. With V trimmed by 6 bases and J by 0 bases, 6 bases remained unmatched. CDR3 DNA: TGTGCCAGCAGCATGGGAGGGAGTAGCACAGATACGCAGTATTTT. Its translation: CASSMGGSSTDTQYF.

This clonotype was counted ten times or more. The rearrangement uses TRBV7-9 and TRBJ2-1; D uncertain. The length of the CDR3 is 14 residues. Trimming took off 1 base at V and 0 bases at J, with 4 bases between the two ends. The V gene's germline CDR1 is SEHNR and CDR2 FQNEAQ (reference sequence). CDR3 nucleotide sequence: TGTGCCAGCAGCTTAGAGGGCTCCTACAATGAGCAGTTCTTC. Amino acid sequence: CASSLEGSYNEQFF.